The TCR beta chain under discussion was sequenced for a study of T cells in localized non-small cell lung cancer. Study findings and constraints: In uninvolved adjacent lung, T cell clonality reached its highest value, exceeding tumor.

Notes on this clone: The antigen remains unidentified.

Sequencing was performed with immunoSEQ multiplex PCR; in TCRdb, only in-frame clones are kept and a portion is missing. The table records tens of thousands of clones, 88% of them present only once. The receptor was isolated from a man aged 40-75 years with stage II squamous cell lung carcinoma. The sample was PBMCs, taken before any cancer treatment.

CDR3 in DNA: TGTGCCAGCAACTTACAGGGGTTCACAGATACGCAGTATTTT. Its translation: CASNLQGFTDTQYF. The V gene is TRBV25-1, the J gene TRBJ2-3; 7 bases map to TRBD1. The CDR3 has 14 amino acids. The germline V gene encodes CDR1 MGHDK and CDR2 SYGVNS. Unmatched junction bases numbered 6, after V lost 7 bases and J lost 2 bases.